Ten or more counts support the clone carrying this T cell receptor (beta chain). The source of the sample is a study of identical twins. Trimming took off 8 bases at V and 0 bases at J, with 6 bases between the two ends. The germline V gene encodes CDR1 MNHEY and CDR2 SMNVEV (reference sequence). CDR3 length: 12 residues. One entry per CDR3 protein results from TCRdb running MiXCR on the 5' RACE reads. The table shows roughly 280,000 distinct CDR3 sequences, with more than 8% occurring only once. A further study also used this sample, focusing on yellow fever vaccine responses in identical twins.

This clonotype originated in a young woman in good health. The chain is built from TRBV27 and TRBJ2-3; TRBD1 is a possible D gene (5 bases). Input material: CD8+ T cells sorted from blood. CDR3 nucleotide sequence: TGTGCCAGCCAGGGTAGCACAGATACGCAGTATTTT. It translates to CASQGSTDTQYF.